Listed here are 23 T cell receptor beta chains from one sample, sequenced in a study of blood T cell repertoires in COVID-19 (TCRdb year 2020). Library prep was done by the immunoSEQ multiplex PCR assay. What TCRdb holds here is the immuneACCESS table cut down to in-frame rearrangements. Part of the clones is not present; checked against another copy, under half of the missing clones reflect an unresolved V gene, and the others are unexplained. The sample records about 120,000 clones, over 75% of which are singletons. The ten biggest clones cover around 30% of the sample. The material sequenced was peripheral blood. These TCRs come from a man between 70 and 80 years old with active or convalescent COVID-19.

This chain connects TRBV5-1 to TRBJ2-5; 7 nucleotides line up with TRBD1. Germline CDR1 SGHRS, CDR2 YFSETQ. CDR3 size: 14 residues. The V gene end was trimmed by 0 bases and the J gene end by 2 bases; junction bases not matched to a gene: 1. CDR3 loop: CASSLGDSQETQYF. In nucleotides, the CDR3 is TGCGCCAGCAGCTTGGGGGACAGTCAAGAGACCCAGTACTTC.

The gene calls are TRBV6-5 and TRBJ2-7, with 9 positions matching TRBD2. CDR1 and CDR2 from the germline V gene are MNHEY and SVGAGI. CDR3 size: 14 residues. J lost 5 bases, V lost 6 bases, and 8 bases had no gene match. The chain's CDR3 is CASRTGLAAHEQYF. CDR3 in DNA: TGTGCCAGCAGGACGGGACTAGCTGCCCACGAGCAGTACTTC.

This chain joins TRBV10-3 and TRBJ1-3; unclear D gene. In germline, CDR1 is ENHRY, CDR2 SYGVKD. This CDR3 spans 15 amino acids. Between the trimmed V and J ends, which lost 6 bases and 3 bases, there was a span of 15 bases. The CDR3 DNA follows: TGTGCCATCAGGGACCCTGAGGGCTTTGGAAACACCATATATTTT. Translating it yields CAIRDPEGFGNTIYF.

V gene TRBV19 combines with J gene TRBJ2-5, with D possibly TRBD1 on 6 matching bases. The V and J ends lost 4 bases and 5 bases respectively, with 17 bases between them. Looked up from germline, CDR1 is LNHDA and CDR2 is SQIVND (reference sequence). There are 15 residues in the CDR3. CDR3 sequence (DNA): TGTGCCAGTAGTACCCAGACAGGCGAAGGGGAGACCCAGTACTTC. Translating gives CASSTQTGEGETQYF.

The chain is built from TRBV28 and TRBJ2-1, with D possibly being TRBD2 (7 bases). This CDR3 is 15 amino acids long. CDR1 is MDHEN and CDR2 is SYDVKM in the germline V gene. Trimming cost V 4 bases and J 9 bases, with 19 bases left between them. As DNA, the CDR3 is TGTGCCAGCAGTTGGGAGGGACACAGGCCTAGTGAGCAGTTCTTC. This gives the protein CASSWEGHRPSEQFF. The full variable domain, with the rest looked up from reference TRBV28 and TRBJ2-1, is DVKVTQSSRYLVKRTGEKVFLECVQDMDHENMFWYRQDPGLGLRLIYFSYDVKMKEKGDIPEGYSVSREKKERFSLILESASTNQTSMYLCASSWEGHRPSEQFFGPGTRLTVL.

A note on this clone: Other DNA variants within this sample encode the same CDR3. CDR3 sequence reads: CASSLVRGETQYF. Here the CDR3 DNA reads TGCGCCAGCAGCTTGGTTAGGGGGGAGACCCAGTACTTC. The chain carries TRBV5-1 and TRBJ2-5, with D maybe TRBD1 (6 bases). The length of the CDR3 is 13 residues. Trimming removed 0 bases from V and 5 bases from J, with 8 bases in between. In germline, CDR1 is SGHRS, CDR2 YFSETQ.

V usage is TRBV30 and J usage is TRBJ1-1, with D possibly TRBD1 on 5 matching bases. From germline, CDR1 is GTSNPN and CDR2 SVGIG (reference sequence). Trimming took 3 bases from V and 0 from J, leaving 11 bases between them. The CDR3 is 14 residues long. This CDR3 is CAWRTGGVNTEAFF. The CDR3 DNA reads as TGTGCCTGGAGAACCGGGGGGGTGAACACTGAAGCTTTCTTT.

The chain recombines TRBV10-3 with TRBJ1-1, with TRBD1 identical over 10 bases. In germline, CDR1 is ENHRY, CDR2 SYGVKD. The CDR3 contains 14 residues. The V gene end was trimmed by 4 bases and the J gene end by 7 bases; junction bases not matched to a gene: 6. The CDR3 nucleotides are TGTGCCATCAGTGGAGACAGGGGGCGAAGTGAAGCTTTCTTT. It translates to CAISGDRGRSEAFF.

This clone was counted once. The rearrangement links TRBV6-5 to TRBJ2-1, with 9 nucleotides matching TRBD1. Trimming at V came to 0 bases and at J to 3 bases, leaving 3 bases not matched to a gene. There are 16 residues in the CDR3. Germline V gene sequence: CDR1 MNHEY, CDR2 SVGAGI. CDR3: CASSYSGTGFYNEQFF. The CDR3 DNA reads TGTGCCAGCAGTTACTCGGGGACAGGGTTCTACAATGAGCAGTTCTTC.

The J gene is TRBJ1-1, the V gene TRBV15; D is uncertain. The V gene lost 0 bases and the J gene lost 3 bases, with 8 bases spanning the gap. From germline, CDR1 is LNHNV and CDR2 YYDKDF (reference sequence). This CDR3 comprises 14 residues. CDR3 DNA: TGTGCCACCAGCAGAGATGGCGGAGACACTGAAGCTTTCTTT. It is translated as CATSRDGGDTEAFF.

This rearrangement joins TRBV2 to TRBJ2-7; 7 bases are a match to TRBD1. Germline CDR1 and CDR2: SNHLY and FYNNEI. The CDR3 spans 13 residues. V was clipped by 7 bases and J by 3 bases; unmatched bases: 6. The CDR3 region is CASTQTGYYEQYF. As DNA, the CDR3 is TGTGCCAGCACCCAGACAGGGTACTACGAGCAGTACTTC.

This rearrangement joins TRBV25-1 to TRBJ2-2, with a tentative D call TRBD1 (5 bases). CDR3 size: 15 residues. V was trimmed by 4 bases and J by 6 bases, leaving 15 bases between them. Germline CDR1 is MGHDK and CDR2 is SYGVNS. The CDR3 DNA follows: TGTGCCAGCAGTGGCCTCGTAAGGGGATCCGGGGAGCTGTTTTTT. This translates into CASSGLVRGSGELFF. The whole variable domain, filled in from reference TRBV25-1 and TRBJ2-2, reads EADIYQTPRYLVIGTGKKITLECSQTMGHDKMYWYQQDPGMELHLIHYSYGVNSTEKGDLSSESTVSRIRTEHFPLTLESARPSHTSQYLCASSGLVRGSGELFFGEGSRLTVL.

The CDR3 sequence is CASSRKTGVNQPQHF. CDR3 DNA: TGTGCCAGCAGTCGGAAGACAGGGGTCAATCAGCCCCAGCATTTT. The chain uses TRBV28 and TRBJ1-5, with TRBD1 matching over 8 bases. CDR3 length: 15 amino acids. Germline V gene data show CDR1 as MDHEN and CDR2 as SYDVKM. With 5 bases clipped from V and 3 bases from J, the junction kept 6 bases outside the gene matches.

The J gene is TRBJ2-3, the V gene TRBV6-6; D is possibly TRBD1 (5 bases). From germline, CDR1 is MNHNY and CDR2 SVGAGI (reference sequence). V lost 2 bases to trimming and J lost 4 bases, with 10 bases between them. The CDR3 is made up of 14 amino acids. CDR3 residues: CASSYDRVADTQYF. CDR3 bases: TGTGCCAGCAGTTACGACAGAGTAGCAGATACGCAGTATTTT.

V usage is TRBV19 and J usage is TRBJ1-6; the match to TRBD1 covers 9 bases. After removal of 5 bases from V and 10 bases from J, the junction contained 9 bases not matched to a gene. Looked up from germline, CDR1 is LNHDA and CDR2 is SQIVND (reference sequence). The CDR3 runs to 15 residues. CDR3 loop: CASSPDRGELSPLHF. The CDR3 region has the DNA TGTGCCAGTAGTCCGGACAGGGGCGAGTTATCACCCCTCCACTTT.

The J gene is TRBJ2-2, the V gene TRBV25-1; no reliable D call. The V end lost 0 bases, the J end lost 6 bases, and 8 bases lay between the germline ends. CDR1 MGHDK and CDR2 SYGVNS come from the germline V gene. CDR3 size: 14 residues. Written as DNA, the CDR3 is TGTGCCAGCAGTGAATACTCAGAGGCCGGGGAGCTGTTTTTT. This translates into CASSEYSEAGELFF.

In this sample, this clone turned up a few times. The chain links TRBV5-6 to TRBJ2-6; D is perhaps TRBD2 (5 bases). Germline CDR1 reads SGHDT; CDR2 reads YYEEEE. The CDR3 has 17 amino acids. Trimming cost V 0 bases and J 0 bases, with 10 bases left between them. The CDR3 nucleotides are TGTGCCAGCAGCTTGGGGGAGAGTTACTCTGGGGCCAACGTCCTGACTTTC. It specifies CASSLGESYSGANVLTF. The whole variable domain, filled in from reference TRBV5-6 and TRBJ2-6, reads DAGVTQSPTHLIKTRGQQVTLRCSPKSGHDTVSWYQQALGQGPQFIFQYYEEEERQRGNFPDRFSGHQFPNYSSELNVNALLLGDSALYLCASSLGESYSGANVLTFGAGSRLTVL.

This sequence joins TRBV5-1 and TRBJ2-3; 7 nucleotides align to TRBD1. J was trimmed by 6 bases and V by 2 bases; bases with no gene match: 6. The length of the CDR3 is 14 residues. Germline V gene lookup returns CDR1 SGHRS and CDR2 YFSETQ. CDR3 DNA sequence: TGCGCCAGCAGCTTAGGGACAGCCTTTGATACGCAGTATTTT. Its translation: CASSLGTAFDTQYF.

The rearrangement links TRBV2 to TRBJ2-3; the match to TRBD2 covers 10 bases. The CDR3 contains 16 residues. The V gene's germline CDR1 is SNHLY and CDR2 FYNNEI. Unmatched junction bases numbered 12, after V lost 6 bases and J lost 6 bases. The CDR3 DNA reads as TGTGCCAGCAGGAAACGCCGGACTAGCGGTGCGGATACGCAGTATTTT. Translating gives CASRKRRTSGADTQYF.

The V gene is TRBV4-2, the J gene TRBJ2-1; 9 positions match TRBD2. The CDR3 is 16 amino acids. Germline trimming cut 0 bases from V and 4 bases from J; bases unmatched to any gene: 4. The germline V gene has CDR1 LGHNA and CDR2 YNFKEQ. Written as DNA, the CDR3 is TGTGCCAGCAGCCAAGATGCGGGAGGGTCATACAATGAGCAGTTCTTC. This codes for CASSQDAGGSYNEQFF.

J is TRBJ2-1 and V is TRBV7-9; D might be TRBD2 (5 bases). With 3 bases removed from V and 10 bases from J, the gap between germline ends came to 16 bases. The length of the CDR3 is 14 residues. Germline-derived CDR1 and CDR2 are SEHNR and FQNEAQ (reference sequence). The CDR3 coding sequence is TGTGCCAGCAGCTTCAGTACGGAGGCAAGGGAGCAGTTCTTC. Translation gives CASSFSTEAREQFF.

V is TRBV5-4 and J is TRBJ2-1; D perhaps matches TRBD2 (6 bases). The germline V gene encodes CDR1 SGHNT and CDR2 YYREEE (reference sequence). V was pared by 1 base and J by 7 bases, with 9 bases between. The CDR3 has 13 amino acids. The CDR3 DNA reads TGTGCCAGCAGCTTGCTAGCGAGGAATGAGCAGTTCTTC. Translated, it gives CASSLLARNEQFF.

The V call is TRBV28, the J call TRBJ1-1, with D possibly matching TRBD1 (5 bases). Between the trimmed V and J ends, which lost 5 bases and 1 base, there was a span of 11 bases. Germline V lookup: CDR1 MDHEN, CDR2 SYDVKM. This CDR3 has 14 residues. CDR3 sequence: CASSQGMENTEAFF. The CDR3 DNA reads as TGTGCCAGCAGTCAGGGAATGGAGAACACTGAAGCTTTCTTT.